These 26 T cell receptor beta chains came from one sample sequenced in a study of T-cell reconstitution after alpha-beta-depleted transplantation in children (dated by TCRdb to the mid-2010s). Library preparation used PCR. Sequenced on an Illumina HiSeq 2500. TCR library preparation used molecular barcoding, with unique molecular identifiers applied to normalize quantification of the TCRbeta repertoire. TCRdb reanalyzed the raw reads on its own, using fastp at Q25 for trimming and MiXCR for clone calling, and kept in-frame beta chains. Records with the same CDR3 protein are collapsed into one entry carrying the most frequent genes and DNA. Within this sample are 800,000 to 1,000,000 distinct CDR3 sequences, with roughly 29% of them counted one time only. The ten biggest clones cover roughly 28% of the sample. According to the study, the label for this sample's treatment or condition signals: allogeneic hematopoietic cell transplantation with graft depleted of TCRalphabeta T cells and CD19 B cells.

Sample: PBMCs, mostly from graft donor cells, taken 360 days after TCRalphabeta/CD19-depleted stem cell transplant. These TCRs come from a boy under two years old who had a stem cell transplant for SCID, so the T cells may come from the graft donor.

The rearrangement uses TRBV12-3 or TRBV12-4 and TRBJ2-1; TRBD2 might be the D (7 bases). V lost 5 bases and J 9 bases, leaving 20 bases between the germline ends. CDR3 length: 15 residues. This CDR3 is CASSLGGGFNSEQFF. CDR3 nucleotide sequence: TGTGCCAGCAGTCTAGGGGGGGGCTTTAATAGTGAGCAGTTCTTC.

The chain combines TRBV6-1 with TRBJ1-3, with unresolved D. Germline V lookup: CDR1 MNHNS, CDR2 SASEGT. The CDR3 loop spans 15 amino acids. V was clipped by 6 bases and J by 2 bases, with 14 bases between them. CDR3 protein: CASSTHGSAGNTIYF. DNA for the CDR3: TGTGCCAGCAGCACTCACGGCAGCGCTGGAAACACCATATATTTT.

This clonotype appeared a few times. The chain employs TRBV5-1 and TRBJ1-4; a weak D match, TRBD1 (6 bases). The V and J ends lost 5 bases and 2 bases respectively, with 19 bases between them. This CDR3 is 17 amino acids long. CDR1 is SGHRS, CDR2 YFSETQ, per germline. The CDR3 nucleotides read TGCGCCAGCAGGAGAGCAGGGGCGCTGAGGACTAATGAAAAACTGTTTTTT. Residues: CASRRAGALRTNEKLFF. Full variable domain (missing parts from reference TRBV5-1 and TRBJ1-4): KAGVTQTPRYLIKTRGQQVTLSCSPISGHRSVSWYQQTPGQGLQFLFEYFSETQRNKGNFPGRFSGRQFSNSRSEMNVSTLELGDSALYLCASRRAGALRTNEKLFFGSGTQLSVL.

This clonotype appeared a few times. The rearrangement joins TRBV7-2 to TRBJ2-1; D unclear. CDR1 and CDR2 from the germline V gene are SGHTA and FQGNSA. The CDR3 spans 12 residues. V was shortened by 1 base and J by 10 bases, with 8 bases between the two germline ends. CDR3: CASSLVSKEQFF. The CDR3 coding sequence is TGTGCCAGCAGCTTAGTGTCTAAAGAGCAGTTCTTC.

There are a few counts of this clonotype. The genes are TRBV20-1 and TRBJ2-1; D gene ambiguous. V lost 3 bases and J lost 0, with 9 bases in between. CDR1 is DFQATT and CDR2 is SNEGSKA in the germline V gene (reference sequence). The CDR3 has 14 residues. The CDR3 nucleotides read TGCAGTGCTAGTTTAGGGTTCTCCTACAATGAGCAGTTCTTC. Translated, it gives CSASLGFSYNEQFF.

The chain joins TRBV7-7 to TRBJ2-6; TRBD1 aligns across 8 bases. The CDR3 contains 19 residues. V was pared by 8 bases and J by 2 bases, with 17 bases of the junction left unmatched. Per germline, CDR1 SSHAT and CDR2 FNYEAQ (reference sequence). The CDR3 DNA reads TGTGCCAGCGGCAGCTTAGGACAGGGAAGTAAAGCTGGGGCCAACGTCCTGACTTTC. Its translation: CASGSLGQGSKAGANVLTF.

V and J are TRBV29-1 and TRBJ2-7, with 8 bases that match TRBD1. The CDR3 is 11 residues long. The germline V gene has CDR1 SQVTM and CDR2 ANQGSEA. The trim removed 3 bases at V and 6 bases at J, leaving 1 base unmatched. The CDR3, as DNA: TGCAGCGTTGAGGGGACAGGCGAGCAGTACTTC. It encodes CSVEGTGEQYF.

The genes are TRBV29-1 and TRBJ2-3, with 11 bases that match TRBD2. Germline CDR1 and CDR2: SQVTM and ANQGSEA. Trimming at V came to 3 bases and at J to 3 bases, leaving 11 bases not matched to a gene. The CDR3 is made up of 17 amino acids. The CDR3 DNA is TGCAGCGTTGATGGGGTAGCGGGGGGGCGAGGGACAGATACGCAGTATTTT. It specifies CSVDGVAGGRGTDTQYF.

Here the CDR3 reads CASSLNPSAGPYEQYF. In nucleotides, the CDR3 is TGTGCCAGCAGTTTAAATCCGTCGGCAGGGCCCTACGAGCAGTACTTC. The chain carries TRBV27 and TRBJ2-7; possibly TRBD1 for D (5 bases). Germline CDR1 MNHEY, CDR2 SMNVEV (reference sequence). V lost 2 bases and J 2 bases, leaving 16 bases between the germline ends. This CDR3 region has 16 residues.

This sequence joins TRBV5-1 and TRBJ2-1; no definite D call. Trimming left V 0 bases short and J 4 bases short, with 8 bases between. CDR1 SGHRS and CDR2 YFSETQ come from the germline V gene. The CDR3 is 14 residues long. The CDR3 sequence is CASSLATRYNEQFF. As DNA, the CDR3 is TGCGCCAGCAGCTTGGCAACCAGATACAATGAGCAGTTCTTC.

The table lists this clonotype with a few counts. The CDR3 nucleotides read TGCGCCAGCAGCAAAAGGGTCGGTTCTAACTATGGCTACACCTTC. Amino acid sequence: CASSKRVGSNYGYTF. The J gene is TRBJ1-2, the V gene TRBV4-1, with D hard to call. The V and J ends lost 5 bases and 0 bases respectively, with 13 bases between them. CDR3 length: 15 amino acids. Germline V CDR1 and CDR2: MGHRA, YSYEKL.

The V call is TRBV7-3, the J call TRBJ1-2, with D uncertain. V gave up 1 base and J gave up 7 bases, with 10 bases separating them. CDR3 length: 13 residues. Germline assignment: CDR1 SGHTA and CDR2 FQGTGA. CDR3 in DNA: TGTGCCAGCAGCTTAAAGGGTTTTGCTGGCTACACCTTC. This sequence encodes CASSLKGFAGYTF.

This clonotype was found a few times. The V call is TRBV6-5, the J call TRBJ2-5; 11 bases agree with TRBD2. CDR3 length: 16 amino acids. Germline loops: CDR1 MNHEY, CDR2 SVGAGI. V dropped 0 bases and J dropped 7; count of bases not matched to a gene: 7. This CDR3 is CASSYSNSGGAGTQYF. In nucleotides, the CDR3 is TGTGCCAGCAGTTACTCGAATAGCGGGGGGGCCGGGACCCAGTACTTC.

The chain couples TRBV7-9 to TRBJ2-1; 10 positions agree with TRBD2. Looked up from germline, CDR1 is SEHNR and CDR2 is FQNEAQ (reference sequence). After removal of 5 bases from V and 7 bases from J, the junction contained 11 bases not matched to a gene. This CDR3 spans 16 amino acids. This chain's CDR3 is CASSPRLAGVPNEQFF. As DNA, the CDR3 is TGTGCCAGCAGCCCCCGGCTAGCGGGGGTTCCGAATGAGCAGTTCTTC.

This clonotype was found many times. The rearrangement joins TRBV3-1 to TRBJ2-3, with D hard to call. The V end lost 0 bases, the J end lost 5 bases, and 24 bases lay between the germline ends. CDR3 length equals 19 residues. Germline CDR1 LGHDT, CDR2 YNNKEL (reference sequence). CDR3 residues: CASSQDVVWAAPRGDTQYF. The CDR3 bases are TGTGCCAGCAGCCAAGATGTGGTTTGGGCTGCACCCCGAGGAGATACGCAGTATTTT.

The chain has TRBV2 and TRBJ2-7, with a tentative D call TRBD2 (5 bases). Trimming shortened V by 4 bases and J by 3 bases, and 13 bases separated the two germline ends. Germline CDR1 SNHLY, CDR2 FYNNEI. The CDR3 contains 14 residues. The CDR3 DNA sequence: TGTGCCAGCAGTGCCTTCAGGACTGGCTACGAGCAGTACTTC. This codes for CASSAFRTGYEQYF.

This chain joins TRBV5-8 and TRBJ1-6, with a weak D call TRBD1 (6 bases). The CDR3 spans 15 residues. Trimming removed 4 bases at V and 10 bases at J, with 18 bases between. Per germline, CDR1 SGHTS and CDR2 YDEGEE. The DNA for the CDR3 is TGTGCCAGCAGCCACGGGGGCAGGGCGCGATCACCCCTCCACTTT. Protein sequence: CASSHGGRARSPLHF.

This clonotype has only a few counts. The chain combines TRBV6-5 with TRBJ2-7; D assignment may be TRBD1 or TRBD2 (6 bases each). CDR3 length: 16 residues. Trimming removed 3 bases at V and 4 bases at J, with 19 bases between. Germline lookup yields CDR1 MNHEY and CDR2 SVGAGI. CDR3 sequence (DNA): TGTGCCAGCAGTTATGTCGGTGTAGGGGGGAGGTACGAGCAGTACTTC. Translated: CASSYVGVGGRYEQYF.

This clonotype has only a few counts. This chain links TRBV29-1 with TRBJ2-1, with D perhaps TRBD2 (6 bases). The CDR3 has 11 amino acids. Germline V gives CDR1 SQVTM, CDR2 ANQGSEA. V shed 6 bases and J shed 9 bases, with 12 bases lying between them. CDR3 sequence: CSVYGGVEQFF. The CDR3 DNA follows: TGCAGCGTCTACGGGGGTGTTGAGCAGTTCTTC.

The table lists this clonotype with a few counts. This rearrangement joins TRBV29-1 to TRBJ2-3, with 9 bases identical to TRBD1. V gave up 1 base and J gave up 3 bases; unmatched junction bases: 8. CDR3 size: 16 residues. Germline CDR1 and CDR2: SQVTM and ANQGSEA. The CDR3 is CSVEGGTGKWTDTQYF. DNA of the CDR3: TGCAGCGTTGAAGGAGGGACAGGGAAGTGGACAGATACGCAGTATTTT.

The V gene is TRBV19, the J gene TRBJ2-3, with D uncertain. From germline, CDR1 is LNHDA and CDR2 SQIVND (reference sequence). V lost 6 bases to trimming and J lost 0 bases, with 13 bases between them. This CDR3 region has 15 residues. The CDR3: CASSLGRYSTDTQYF. DNA for the CDR3: TGTGCCAGTAGCCTAGGACGGTATAGCACAGATACGCAGTATTTT.

V is TRBV27 and J is TRBJ1-1; D might be TRBD1 (6 bases). With 4 bases removed from V and 0 bases from J, the gap between germline ends came to 15 bases. CDR3 length equals 16 residues. CDR1 and CDR2 (germline): MNHEY, SMNVEV (reference sequence). In nucleotides, the CDR3 is TGTGCCAGCAGTTCCCGTCAGGGGAAGTTGAACACTGAAGCTTTCTTT. Amino acid sequence: CASSSRQGKLNTEAFF.

V gene TRBV7-8 combines with J gene TRBJ2-3, with 9 bases aligning to TRBD2. The CDR3 sequence is 20 residues long. J was trimmed by 0 bases and V by 10 bases; bases with no gene match: 23. The germline V gene has CDR1 SGHVS and CDR2 FQNEAQ. The CDR3 DNA is TGTGCCACCGGGCAGGGATCGCTTCTAGCGGGGACCTCTAGCACAGATACGCAGTATTTT. It yields the protein CATGQGSLLAGTSSTDTQYF.

This clonotype was counted between two and nine times. This chain uses TRBV15 with TRBJ2-7, with a weak D call TRBD2 (6 bases). V shed 3 bases and J shed 3 bases, with 12 bases lying between them. This CDR3 spans 14 amino acids. CDR1 LNHNV and CDR2 YYDKDF come from the germline V gene (reference sequence). The CDR3 region has the DNA TGTGCCACCAGCAGTTCAGGAGGGTTCTACGAGCAGTACTTC. Amino acid sequence: CATSSSGGFYEQYF. Together with reference TRBV15 and TRBJ2-7, the CDR3 gives the full variable domain: DAMVIQNPRYQVTQFGKPVTLSCSQTLNHNVMYWYQQKSSQAPKLLFHYYDKDFNNEADTPDNFQSRRPNTSFCFLDIRSPGLGDTAMYLCATSSSGGFYEQYFGPGTRLTVT.

Written as DNA, the CDR3 is TGTGCCAGCTCACCCTTGAACAGGGGGTCTGGGGCCAACGTCCTGACTTTC. It encodes CASSPLNRGSGANVLTF. The chain recombines TRBV18 with TRBJ2-6, with TRBD1 matching over 8 bases. The V gene end was trimmed by 3 bases and the J gene end by 1 base; junction bases not matched to a gene: 5. The germline V gene has CDR1 KGHSH and CDR2 LQKENI. The CDR3 covers 17 residues.

V usage is TRBV2 and J usage is TRBJ2-2; TRBD2 matches at 10 bases. Germline V gene data show CDR1 as SNHLY and CDR2 as FYNNEI. The CDR3 has 16 residues. Trimming cost V 7 bases and J 1 base; bases outside gene matches: 6. The CDR3 region has the DNA TGTGCCAGCACGTTGAGCGGGGGGGAGAACACCGGGGAGCTGTTTTTT. The encoded protein is CASTLSGGENTGELFF. Drawing the rest from reference TRBV2 and TRBJ2-2, the complete variable domain is EPEVTQTPSHQVTQMGQEVILRCVPISNHLYFYWYRQILGQKVEFLVSFYNNEISEKSEIFDDQFSVERPDGSNFTLKIRSTKLEDSAMYFCASTLSGGENTGELFFGEGSRLTVL.